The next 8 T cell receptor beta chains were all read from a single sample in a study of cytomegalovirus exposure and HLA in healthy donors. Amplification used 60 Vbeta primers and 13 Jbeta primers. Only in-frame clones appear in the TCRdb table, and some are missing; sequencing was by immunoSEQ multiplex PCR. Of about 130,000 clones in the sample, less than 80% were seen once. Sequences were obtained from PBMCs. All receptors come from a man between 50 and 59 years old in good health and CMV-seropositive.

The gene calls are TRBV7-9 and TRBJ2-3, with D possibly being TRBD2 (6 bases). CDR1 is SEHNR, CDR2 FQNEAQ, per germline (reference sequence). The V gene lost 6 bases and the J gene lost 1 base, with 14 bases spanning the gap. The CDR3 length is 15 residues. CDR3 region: CASSWEVLRTDTQYF. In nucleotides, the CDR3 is TGTGCCAGCAGTTGGGAGGTATTACGCACAGATACGCAGTATTTT.

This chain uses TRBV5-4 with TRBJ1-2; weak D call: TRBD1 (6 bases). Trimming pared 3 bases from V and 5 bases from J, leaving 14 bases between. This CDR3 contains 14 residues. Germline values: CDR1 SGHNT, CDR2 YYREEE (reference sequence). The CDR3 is CASSSNTGRYGYTF. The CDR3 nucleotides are TGTGCCAGCAGCTCCAACACAGGGAGATATGGCTACACCTTC. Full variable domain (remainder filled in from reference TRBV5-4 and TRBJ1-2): ETGVTQSPTHLIKTRGQQVTLRCSSQSGHNTVSWYQQALGQGPQFIFQYYREEENGRGNFPPRFSGLQFPNYSSELNVNALELDDSALYLCASSSNTGRYGYTFGSGTRLTVV.

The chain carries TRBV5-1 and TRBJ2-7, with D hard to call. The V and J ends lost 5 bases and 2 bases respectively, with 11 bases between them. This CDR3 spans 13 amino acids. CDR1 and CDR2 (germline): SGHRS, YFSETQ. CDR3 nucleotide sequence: TGCGCCAGCAGTAGTATGATAGCCTACGAGCAGTACTTC. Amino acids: CASSSMIAYEQYF.

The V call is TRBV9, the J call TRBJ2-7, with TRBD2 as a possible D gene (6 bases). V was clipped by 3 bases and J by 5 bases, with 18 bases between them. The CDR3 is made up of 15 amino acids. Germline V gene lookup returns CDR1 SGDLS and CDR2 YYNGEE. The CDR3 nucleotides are TGTGCCAGCAGCGCAGAGGGACTGGACCACCACGAGCAGTACTTC. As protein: CASSAEGLDHHEQYF. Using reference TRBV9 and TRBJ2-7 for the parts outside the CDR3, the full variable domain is DSGVTQTPKHLITATGQRVTLRCSPRSGDLSVYWYQQSLDQGLQFLIQYYNGEERAKGNILERFSAQQFPDLHSELNLSSLELGDSALYFCASSAEGLDHHEQYFGPGTRLTVT.

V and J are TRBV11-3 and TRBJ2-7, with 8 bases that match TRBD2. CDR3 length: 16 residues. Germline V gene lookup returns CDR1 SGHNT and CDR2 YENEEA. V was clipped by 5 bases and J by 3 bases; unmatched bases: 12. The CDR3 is CASSPPRGTRDYEQYF. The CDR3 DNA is TGTGCCAGCAGCCCTCCCCGGGGGACTAGAGACTACGAGCAGTACTTC. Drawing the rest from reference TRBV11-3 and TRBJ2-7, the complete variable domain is EAGVVQSPRYKIIEKKQPVAFWCNPISGHNTLYWYLQNLGQGPELLIRYENEEAVDDSQLPKDRFSAERLKGVDSTLKIQPAELGDSAVYLCASSPPRGTRDYEQYFGPGTRLTVT.

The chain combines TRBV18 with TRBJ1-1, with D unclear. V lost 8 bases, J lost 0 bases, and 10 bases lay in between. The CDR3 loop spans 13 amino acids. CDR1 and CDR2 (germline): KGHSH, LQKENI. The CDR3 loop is CASKQNVNTEAFF. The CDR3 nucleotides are TGTGCCAGCAAACAGAACGTGAACACTGAAGCTTTCTTT.

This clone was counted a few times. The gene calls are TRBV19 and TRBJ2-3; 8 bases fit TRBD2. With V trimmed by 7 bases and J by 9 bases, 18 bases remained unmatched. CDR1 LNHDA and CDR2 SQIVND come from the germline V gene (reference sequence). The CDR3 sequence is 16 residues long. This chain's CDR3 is CASTRGSGASRGTQYF. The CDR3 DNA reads TGTGCCAGTACCCGGGGTAGCGGGGCTTCCAGAGGGACGCAGTATTTT.

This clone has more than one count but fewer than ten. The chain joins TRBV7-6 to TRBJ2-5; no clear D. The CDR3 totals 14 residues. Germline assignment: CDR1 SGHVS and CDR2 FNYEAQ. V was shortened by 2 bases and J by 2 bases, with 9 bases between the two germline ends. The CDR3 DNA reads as TGTGCCAGCAGCTTAAACGCAGTTCAAGAGACCCAGTACTTC. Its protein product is CASSLNAVQETQYF.